The TCR beta chain under discussion was sequenced for a study of blood T cells in healthy people across ages. The ends were cut back, 4 bases at V and 0 bases at J, with 16 bases in the middle. Germline V gene data show CDR1 as LNHNV and CDR2 as YYDKDF (reference sequence). The CDR3 is 17 residues long. In this sample, this clonotype turned up once. With a J-beta primer mix and a sample-barcoded 5' primer, a second PCR ran 7 to 11 cycles. Every cDNA molecule carried a tag from a template-switch adaptor bearing 12 random nucleotides. Every individual sample yielded 2.5 million or more paired-end reads (each containing CDR3). TCRdb itself ran the 5' RACE reads through MiXCR, one entry per CDR3 protein. Found here are roughly 800,000 distinct CDR3 sequences, 58% of them singletons; the top ten hold roughly 22%. Extractions gave at least 5 micrograms of total RNA per sample.

This TCR was sampled from a man aged 30-40 years in good health. Sequencing was carried out using blood. The chain has TRBV15 and TRBJ2-1; D tentatively fits TRBD1 or TRBD2 (5 bases each). The CDR3 is CATSINWGGGSYNEQFF. CDR3 nucleotide sequence: TGTGCCACCAGCATAAACTGGGGCGGAGGCTCCTACAATGAGCAGTTCTTC.